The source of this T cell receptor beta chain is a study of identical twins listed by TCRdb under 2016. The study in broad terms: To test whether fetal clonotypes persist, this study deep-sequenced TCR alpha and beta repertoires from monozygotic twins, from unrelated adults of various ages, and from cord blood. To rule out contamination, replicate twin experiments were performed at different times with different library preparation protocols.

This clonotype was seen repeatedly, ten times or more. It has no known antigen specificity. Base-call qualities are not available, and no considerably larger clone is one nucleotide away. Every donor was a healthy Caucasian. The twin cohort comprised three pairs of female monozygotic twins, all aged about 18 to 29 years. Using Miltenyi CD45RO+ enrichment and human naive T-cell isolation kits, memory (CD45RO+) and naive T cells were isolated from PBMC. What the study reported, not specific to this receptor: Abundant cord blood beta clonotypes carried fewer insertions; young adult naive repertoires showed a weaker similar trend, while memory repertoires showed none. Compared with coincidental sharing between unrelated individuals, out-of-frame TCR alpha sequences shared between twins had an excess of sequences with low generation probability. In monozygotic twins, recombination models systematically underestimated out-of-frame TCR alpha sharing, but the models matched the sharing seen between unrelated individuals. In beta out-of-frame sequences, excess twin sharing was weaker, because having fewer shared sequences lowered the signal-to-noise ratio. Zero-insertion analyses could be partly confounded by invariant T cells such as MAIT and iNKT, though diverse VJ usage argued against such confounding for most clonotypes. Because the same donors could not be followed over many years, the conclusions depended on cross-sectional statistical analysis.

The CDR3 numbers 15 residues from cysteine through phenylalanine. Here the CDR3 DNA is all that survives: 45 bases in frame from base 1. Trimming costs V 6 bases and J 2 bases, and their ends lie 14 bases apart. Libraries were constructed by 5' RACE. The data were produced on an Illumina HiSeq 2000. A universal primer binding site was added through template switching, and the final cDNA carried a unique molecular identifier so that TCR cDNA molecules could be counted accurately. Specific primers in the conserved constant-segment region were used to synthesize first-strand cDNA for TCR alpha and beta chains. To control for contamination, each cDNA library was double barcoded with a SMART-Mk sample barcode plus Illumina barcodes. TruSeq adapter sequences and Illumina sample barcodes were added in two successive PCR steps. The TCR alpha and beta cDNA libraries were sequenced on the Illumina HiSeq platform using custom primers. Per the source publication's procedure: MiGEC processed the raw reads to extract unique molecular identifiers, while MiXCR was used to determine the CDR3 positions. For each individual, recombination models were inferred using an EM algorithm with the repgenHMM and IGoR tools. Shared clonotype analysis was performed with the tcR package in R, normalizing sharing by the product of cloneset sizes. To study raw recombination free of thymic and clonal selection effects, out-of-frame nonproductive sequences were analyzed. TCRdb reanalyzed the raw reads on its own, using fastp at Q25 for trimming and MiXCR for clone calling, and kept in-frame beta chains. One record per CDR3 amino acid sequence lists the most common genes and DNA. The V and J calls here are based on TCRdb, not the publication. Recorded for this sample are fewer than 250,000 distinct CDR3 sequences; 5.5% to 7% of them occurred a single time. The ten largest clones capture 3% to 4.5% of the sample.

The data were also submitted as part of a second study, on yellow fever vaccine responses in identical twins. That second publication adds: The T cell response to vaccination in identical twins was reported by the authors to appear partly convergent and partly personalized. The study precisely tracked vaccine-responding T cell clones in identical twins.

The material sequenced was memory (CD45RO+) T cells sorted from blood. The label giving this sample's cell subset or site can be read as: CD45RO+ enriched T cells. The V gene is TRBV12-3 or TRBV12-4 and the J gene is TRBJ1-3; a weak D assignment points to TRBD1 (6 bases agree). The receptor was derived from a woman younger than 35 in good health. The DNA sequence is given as TGTGCCAGCAGGCTAGGGGGGATAGCTGGAAACACCATATATTTT. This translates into CASRLGGIAGNTIYF.